The 10 T cell receptor beta chains below all came from one sample that was sequenced in a study of T-cell reconstitution after alpha-beta-depleted transplantation in children. TCRbeta library construction was performed incorporating unique molecular identifiers. TCRdb reprocessed the PCR reads via MiXCR and lists one record per CDR3 protein. The profile covers 200,000 to 250,000 distinct CDR3 sequences, with roughly 25% appearing a single time and about 4.8% taken by the ten largest. The source was PBMCs, mostly from graft donor cells, collected 360 days after TCRalphabeta/CD19-depleted stem cell transplant. The receptors stem from a female patient aged 2 to 10 who had a stem cell transplant for congenital amegakaryocytic thrombocytopenia, so the T cells may come from the graft donor.

This clonotype was observed a few times. This sequence joins TRBV28 and TRBJ1-2; no clear D. V was cut by 2 bases and J by 4 bases, with 14 bases left in between. The germline V gene encodes CDR1 MDHEN and CDR2 SYDVKM. The CDR3 has 15 residues. The DNA of the CDR3 is TGTGCCAGCAGTTTAACGGCCGGGGTGGGCTATGGCTACACCTTC. It yields the protein CASSLTAGVGYGYTF.

This clonotype came up a few times. The V call is TRBV5-1, the J call TRBJ1-1, with a possible D match to TRBD1 (6 bases). The V end was cut by 4 bases, the J end by 1 base, with 20 bases between. The germline V gene has CDR1 SGHRS and CDR2 YFSETQ. The CDR3 is made up of 17 amino acids. CDR3: CASSPTGGARANTEAFF. The CDR3 coding sequence is TGCGCCAGCAGCCCCACTGGGGGGGCCAGGGCGAACACTGAAGCTTTCTTT.

This chain links TRBV15 with TRBJ1-1; D unclear. This CDR3 region has 16 residues. Trimming took off 0 bases at V and 6 bases at J, with 17 bases between the two ends. Germline V gene lookup returns CDR1 LNHNV and CDR2 YYDKDF (reference sequence). CDR3 loop: CATSREAHPTVAEAFF. For the CDR3, the DNA is TGTGCCACCAGCAGAGAAGCCCACCCGACTGTTGCTGAAGCTTTCTTT.

The chain combines TRBV2 with TRBJ2-7; D might be TRBD1 (7 bases). Trimming shortened V by 11 bases and J by 1 base, and 18 bases separated the two germline ends. The CDR3 loop spans 14 amino acids. CDR1 is SNHLY, CDR2 FYNNEI, per germline. CDR3 DNA sequence: TGTGCCGTGGGGGGAAAGACAGGGTCCTACGAGCAGTACTTC. It translates to CAVGGKTGSYEQYF.

This chain connects TRBV30 to TRBJ2-1; 7 bases match TRBD2. This CDR3 contains 15 residues. V lost 0 bases and J lost 2; bases outside the gene matches: 4. Germline-derived CDR1 and CDR2 are GTSNPN and SVGIG (reference sequence). DNA for the CDR3: TGTGCCTGGAGTGTAAGACTAGCAGCCTACAATGAGCAGTTCTTC. This translates into CAWSVRLAAYNEQFF.

In its sample, this clonotype was seen a few times. V gene TRBV7-9 combines with J gene TRBJ1-1; possibly TRBD1 for D (5 bases). Germline V gene sequence: CDR1 SEHNR, CDR2 FQNEAQ (reference sequence). Trimming left V 5 bases short and J 7 bases short, with 14 bases between. The CDR3 consists of 13 residues. The CDR3: CASSAKTGVEAFF. The CDR3 DNA follows: TGTGCCAGCAGCGCCAAGACGGGGGTTGAAGCTTTCTTT.

This clonotype was counted between two and nine times. The V and J genes are TRBV11-2 and TRBJ2-1, with D maybe TRBD2 (6 bases). Between the trimmed V and J ends, which lost 5 bases and 10 bases, there was a span of 12 bases. The CDR3 contains 12 residues. CDR1 SGHAT and CDR2 FQNNGV come from the germline V gene. CDR3 DNA: TGTGCCAGCAGCCTGGACCGGGGGGAGCAGTTCTTC. This gives the protein CASSLDRGEQFF.

The V gene is TRBV5-8, the J gene TRBJ2-7, with TRBD2 matching 9 bases. Looked up from germline, CDR1 is SGHTS and CDR2 is YDEGEE. V gave up 1 base and J gave up 4 bases; unmatched junction bases: 9. The CDR3 extends over 16 amino acids. DNA for the CDR3: TGTGCCAGCAGCTTGTGGGTTGGTAGCGGGAGATACGAGCAGTACTTC. Translation: CASSLWVGSGRYEQYF.

The J gene is TRBJ1-3, the V gene TRBV12-3 or TRBV12-4, with 7 bases aligning to TRBD1. This CDR3 contains 14 residues. J gave up 5 bases and V 6 bases, and 7 bases lay outside the gene matches. The CDR3 DNA reads TGTGCCAGCAGGCCTCCAGGGGGGAGAAACACCATATATTTT. Protein sequence: CASRPPGGRNTIYF.

This sequence joins TRBV5-1 and TRBJ2-5, with 9 nucleotides matching TRBD2. CDR1 is SGHRS and CDR2 is YFSETQ in the germline V gene. This CDR3 region has 16 residues. V shed 3 bases and J 0 bases; nucleotides not matched to a gene: 6. CDR3 residues: CASSSGLASNQETQYF. The CDR3 DNA is TGCGCCAGCAGCTCCGGACTAGCGTCGAACCAAGAGACCCAGTACTTC.